The present T cell receptor (beta chain) was sequenced within a study of CD4 T cells in relation to SARS-CoV-2 and coronaviruses. The CDR3 contains 15 residues. Trimming removed 2 bases at V and 2 bases at J, with 13 bases between. CDR1 SGDLS and CDR2 YYNGEE come from the germline V gene. Of note for this clone: Antigen specificity is unknown.

Data came from immunoSEQ multiplex PCR; TCRdb stores just in-frame clones and leaves some out. The sample includes about 39,000 clones, about 80% seen only once; the top ten take 6% to 8%. This receptor was obtained from an adult with COVID-19. The sequenced sample consisted of naive CD4+ T cells from PBMCs, cultured in vitro. Subset described: naive CD4+ T cells isolated by negative enrichment. V usage is TRBV9 and J usage is TRBJ2-5; possibly TRBD1 for D (6 bases). CDR3 DNA sequence: TGTGCCAGCAGCGTTCACCCAGACAGGCAAGAGACCCAGTACTTC. Translation: CASSVHPDRQETQYF.